These T cell receptor beta chains were read from a single sample in a study of cytomegalovirus exposure and HLA in healthy donors. The table came from immunoSEQ multiplex PCR; TCRdb's copy has only in-frame clones and leaves some out. The sample contains about 140,000 clones, roughly four fifths of which appear only once. Sequences were obtained from PBMCs. These receptor sequences come from a man in his late teens or twenties in good health and CMV-seropositive. Both conserved end residues are part of each CDR3.

j_call: TRBJ1-2
v_call: TRBV27
cdr3_aa: CASRFRGNYGYTF

j_call: TRBJ2-2
v_call: TRBV9
cdr3_aa: CASSGLAERRELFF

j_call: TRBJ2-7
v_call: TRBV27
cdr3_aa: CASSLSATDYEQYF

j_call: TRBJ2-7
v_call: TRBV7-9
cdr3_aa: CSSTPVGNEQYF

j_call: TRBJ2-7
v_call: TRBV7-6
cdr3_aa: CASSWAGRGEQYF

j_call: TRBJ1-4
v_call: TRBV5-1
cdr3_aa: CASSLIAGSNEKLFF

j_call: TRBJ2-2
v_call: TRBV6-5
cdr3_aa: CASSSVRQGGTWELFF

j_call: TRBJ2-1
v_call: TRBV29-1
cdr3_aa: CSVDRPGTFNEQFF

j_call: TRBJ2-7
v_call: TRBV5-8
cdr3_aa: CASSLGTVYEQYF

j_call: TRBJ1-2
v_call: TRBV9
cdr3_aa: CASSVDRQDYGYTF

j_call: TRBJ1-5
v_call: TRBV6-5
cdr3_aa: CASRGDSNQPQHF

j_call: TRBJ2-5
v_call: TRBV5-4
cdr3_aa: CASSLTGMGETQYF

j_call: TRBJ2-7
v_call: TRBV28
cdr3_aa: CASSPQDRVTYEQYF

j_call: TRBJ1-5
v_call: TRBV19
cdr3_aa: CASGGAGTYSNQPQHF

j_call: TRBJ2-1
v_call: TRBV25-1
cdr3_aa: CASSASGSSYNEQFF

j_call: TRBJ2-5
v_call: TRBV7-8
cdr3_aa: CASSHPGGLAGGVETQYF

j_call: TRBJ2-1
v_call: TRBV7-2
cdr3_aa: CASSPRLAGGSNEQFF